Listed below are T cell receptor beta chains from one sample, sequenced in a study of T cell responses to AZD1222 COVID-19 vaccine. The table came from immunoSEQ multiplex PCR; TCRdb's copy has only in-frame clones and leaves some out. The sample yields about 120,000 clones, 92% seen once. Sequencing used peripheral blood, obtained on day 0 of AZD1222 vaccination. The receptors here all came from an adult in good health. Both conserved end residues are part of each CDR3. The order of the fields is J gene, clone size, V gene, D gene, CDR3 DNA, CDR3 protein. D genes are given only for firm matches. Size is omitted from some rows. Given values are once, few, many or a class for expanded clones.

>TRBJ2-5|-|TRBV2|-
TGTGCCAGCACTAGGGGTTTACAAGAGACCCAGTACTTC
CASTRGLQETQYF
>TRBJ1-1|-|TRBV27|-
TGTGCCAGTTGGGACCGCGGGGGAACTGAAGCTTTCTTT
CASWDRGGTEAFF
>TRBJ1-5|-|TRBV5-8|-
TGTGCCAGCAGTCCTGGGAGGGGCGTCAATCAGCCCCAGCATTTT
CASSPGRGVNQPQHF
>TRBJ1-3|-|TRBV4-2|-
TGTGCCAGCAGCCAAGTGGGGGGAACAGGAAACACCATATATTTT
CASSQVGGTGNTIYF
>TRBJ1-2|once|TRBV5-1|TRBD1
TGCGCCAGCAGCCCCGGGACAGATAATGGCTACACCTTC
CASSPGTDNGYTF
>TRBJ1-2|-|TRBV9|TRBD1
TGTGCCAGCAGCGTTGCCGGGACAGGGTATGGCTACACCTTC
CASSVAGTGYGYTF
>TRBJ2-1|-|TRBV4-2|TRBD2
TGTGCCAGCAGCCAAGGGACTAGCGGGCTTTTTGGTGAGCAGTTCTTC
CASSQGTSGLFGEQFF
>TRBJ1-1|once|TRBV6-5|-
TGTGCCAGCAGTTACGCGTCGGGGTTGGGAGCTTTCTTT
CASSYASGLGAFF
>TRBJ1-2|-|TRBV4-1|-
TGCGCCAGCAGCCCCCGGGGAGGGAATGGCTACACCTTC
CASSPRGGNGYTF
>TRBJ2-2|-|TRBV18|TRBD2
TGTGCCAGCTCACCTACCGGGACTAGCTTGGGCACCGGGGAGCTGTTTTTT
CASSPTGTSLGTGELFF
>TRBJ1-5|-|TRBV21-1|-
TGTGCCCCCCTTCTCATTAATCAGCCCCAGCATTTT
CAPLLINQPQHF
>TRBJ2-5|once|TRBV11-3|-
TGTGCCAGCAGCTTAGGTAACCCGGGCAGACAAAAAGAGACCCAGTACTTC
CASSLGNPGRQKETQYF
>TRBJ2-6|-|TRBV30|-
TGTGCCTGGAGTATAGGGGGGGCCAACGTCCTGACTTTC
CAWSIGGANVLTF
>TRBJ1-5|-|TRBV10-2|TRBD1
TGCGCCAGCGCGGACAGGGCGGGCAATCAGCCCCAGCATTTT
CASADRAGNQPQHF
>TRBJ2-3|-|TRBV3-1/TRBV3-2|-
TGTGCCAGCAGCCAGAGTTTCTTCCGCACAGATACGCAGTATTTT
CASSQSFFRTDTQYF
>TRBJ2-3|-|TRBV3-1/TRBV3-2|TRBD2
TGTGCCAGCAGCCCTCTAGCGGGGCGGGGCACAGATACGCAGTATTTT
CASSPLAGRGTDTQYF
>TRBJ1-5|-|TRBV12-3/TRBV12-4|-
TGTGCCAGCAGTCCAGGGTTTCAGCCCCAGCATTTT
CASSPGFQPQHF
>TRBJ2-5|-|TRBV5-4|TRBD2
TGTGCCAGCAGCTTGGCTAGCGGGGAAGAGACCCAGTACTTC
CASSLASGEETQYF
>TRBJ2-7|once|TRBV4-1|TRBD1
TGCGCCAGCAGCCAAGGAAGGGGGCAGGGGGCGCGCGAGCAGTACTTC
CASSQGRGQGAREQYF
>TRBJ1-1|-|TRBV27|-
TGTGCCAGCAGTTTAAGGCCTTGGAACACTGAAGCTTTCTTT
CASSLRPWNTEAFF
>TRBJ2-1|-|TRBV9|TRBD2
TGTGCCAGCAGCGTAGGGACTAGAGGCAATGAGCAGTTCTTC
CASSVGTRGNEQFF
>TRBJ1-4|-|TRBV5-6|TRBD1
TGTGCCAGCAGTCCCTGGGACAGAGCTAATGAAAAACTGTTTTTT
CASSPWDRANEKLFF
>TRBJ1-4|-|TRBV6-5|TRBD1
TGTGCCAGCAGCGGGACAGTGAATGAAAAACTGTTTTTT
CASSGTVNEKLFF
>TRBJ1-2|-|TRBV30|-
TGTGCCTGGATGCACCGCGGATCTGGTTGGGCAACTAACTATGGCTACACCTTC
CAWMHRGSGWATNYGYTF
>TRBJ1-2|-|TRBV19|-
TGTGCCAGTAGCGAGTCACGGCTCTCGGGCTACACCTTC
CASSESRLSGYTF
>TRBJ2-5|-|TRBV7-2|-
TGTGCCAGCAGCTTAAACCTGGACCTCACCCAGGGGACCCAGTACTTC
CASSLNLDLTQGTQYF
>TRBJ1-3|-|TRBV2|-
TGTGCCAGCAGTTCCCAGGCCTCTGGAAACACCATATATTTT
CASSSQASGNTIYF
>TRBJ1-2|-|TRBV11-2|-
TGTGCCAGCAGCCCTGACCAGGACTATGGCTACACCTTC
CASSPDQDYGYTF
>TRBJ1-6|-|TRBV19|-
TGTGCCAGTAGTTGGCCGAGCTCCTATAATTCACCCCTCCACTTT
CASSWPSSYNSPLHF
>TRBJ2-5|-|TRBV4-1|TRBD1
TGCGCCAGCAGCCAATCCGGACAGGGAAGTTTCGAGACCCAGTACTTC
CASSQSGQGSFETQYF
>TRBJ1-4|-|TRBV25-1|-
TGTGCCAGCAGTGAAGGGGCAACTAATGAAAAACTGTTTTTT
CASSEGATNEKLFF
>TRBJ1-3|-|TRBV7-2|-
TGTGCCAGCAGCTTAGGTCTATCGGCGGTGTACACCATATATTTT
CASSLGLSAVYTIYF
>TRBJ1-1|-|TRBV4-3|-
TGCGCCAGTATCCTGTTATTGGAAGTGAACACTGAAGCTTTCTTT
CASILLLEVNTEAFF
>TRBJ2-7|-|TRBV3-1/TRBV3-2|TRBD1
TGTGCCAGCGGGGACAGGGGAGAGAGCGAGCAGTACTTC
CASGDRGESEQYF
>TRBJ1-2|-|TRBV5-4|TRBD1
TGTGCCAGCAGAACCGGGACAGTACCTTATGGCTACACCTTC
CASRTGTVPYGYTF
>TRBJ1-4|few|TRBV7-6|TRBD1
TGTGCCAGCAGCTTAGCACAGGGGGCAGGTGCTAATGAAAAACTGTTTTTT
CASSLAQGAGANEKLFF
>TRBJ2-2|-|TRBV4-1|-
TGCGCCAGCACCACAACGAGGGGGCGGGACCGCACCGGGGAGCTGTTTTTT
CASTTTRGRDRTGELFF
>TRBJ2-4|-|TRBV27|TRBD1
TGTGCCAGCAGTCAAAGGGGGCCGGGCACCCTAGCCAAAAACATTCAGTACTTC
CASSQRGPGTLAKNIQYF
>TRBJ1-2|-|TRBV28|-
TGTGCCAGCAGTCTCACAGGGTATGGCTACACCTTC
CASSLTGYGYTF
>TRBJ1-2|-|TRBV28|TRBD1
TGTGCCAGCAGTTCCAGGGGGGTCTATGGCTACACCTTC
CASSSRGVYGYTF
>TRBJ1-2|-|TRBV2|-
TGTGCCAGCAGTGAATGGGAACGACAAGACTATGGCTACACCTTC
CASSEWERQDYGYTF
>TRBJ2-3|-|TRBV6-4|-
TGTGCCAGCAGTGAAGGTAGCGCCAGCACAGATACGCAGTATTTT
CASSEGSASTDTQYF
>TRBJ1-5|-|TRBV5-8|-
TGTGCCAGCAGCATCCCCGGGCGAAGCAATCAGCCCCAGCATTTT
CASSIPGRSNQPQHF
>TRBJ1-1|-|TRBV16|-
TGTGCCAGCAGCAGCAGGGGCTGGAACACTGAAGCTTTCTTT
CASSSRGWNTEAFF
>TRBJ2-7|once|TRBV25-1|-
TGTGCCAGCAGTGAATATAGAGCCCCTGTCCCTCTCGAGCAGTACTTC
CASSEYRAPVPLEQYF
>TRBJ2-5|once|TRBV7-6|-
TGTGCCAGCAGCTTAGGACCGACCAGGGATACCCAGTACTTC
CASSLGPTRDTQYF
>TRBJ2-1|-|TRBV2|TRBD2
TGTGCCAGCAGTGGACTAGCGGGAGGCTACAATGAGCAGTTCTTC
CASSGLAGGYNEQFF
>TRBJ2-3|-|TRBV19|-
TGTGCCAGTAATCTAGCGTCTAGCACAGATACGCAGTATTTT
CASNLASSTDTQYF
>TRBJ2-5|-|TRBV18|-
TGTGCCAGCTCACCCCTCTTTTGGGAGACCCAGTACTTC
CASSPLFWETQYF
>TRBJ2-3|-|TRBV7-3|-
TGTGCCAGCAGCTTAATATCCGGGATCGATACGCAGTATTTT
CASSLISGIDTQYF
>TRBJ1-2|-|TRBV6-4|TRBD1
TGTGCCAGCAGTCCGAACTGGGACAGCCTATATGGCTACACCTTC
CASSPNWDSLYGYTF
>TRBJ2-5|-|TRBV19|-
TGTGCCAGTAGTATAAGTCTCCTCCAAGAGACCCAGTACTTC
CASSISLLQETQYF